This T cell receptor (beta chain) was captured in a study of response to subunit inactivated influenza vaccine (dated by TCRdb to the late 2010s). General notes on the study: Deep quantitative T cell receptor repertoire profiling was used in the study to track responses to a trivalent subunit inactivated influenza vaccine.

Broad study findings and their caveats: The authors proposed that each seasonal influenza vaccination may bring in only a limited number of new T cells.

This clonotype was counted ten times or more. Its antigen is currently not known. No much larger clone is present one base from it, and per-base qualities are unavailable. The CDR3 contains 15 residues, cysteine and phenylalanine counted. Here the CDR3 DNA is all that survives: 45 bases in frame from base 1. According to the germline V gene, CDR1 reads SGHAT and CDR2 reads FQNNGV. Between the V and J ends, shortened by 3 bases and 1 base respectively, the junction contains 10 bases. Library generation was performed with RT-PCR. The run used an Illumina HiSeq 2500. The raw public data were reprocessed by TCRdb itself: fastp quality trimming at Q25, MiXCR clonotype calling, in-frame beta chains only. Here each entry gathers all rows of one CDR3 protein and keeps the most common genes and DNA. For this sample the table gives 490,000 or so distinct CDR3 sequences, of which less than 8% were detected only once. The ten largest clones take up 13% of the sample.

The chain employs TRBV11-2 and TRBJ1-3, and the D gene may be TRBD1, 5 bases matching. Specimen: PBMCs from blood, collected around 2 years after vaccination. This receptor was taken from a man between 50 and 75 years old who received an inactivated influenza vaccine. Donor details come from another sample of the same person, matched by shared clones. The CDR3 here reads CASSFSAGSGNTIYF. The DNA is TGTGCCAGCAGCTTCTCGGCAGGGTCTGGAAACACCATATATTTT.